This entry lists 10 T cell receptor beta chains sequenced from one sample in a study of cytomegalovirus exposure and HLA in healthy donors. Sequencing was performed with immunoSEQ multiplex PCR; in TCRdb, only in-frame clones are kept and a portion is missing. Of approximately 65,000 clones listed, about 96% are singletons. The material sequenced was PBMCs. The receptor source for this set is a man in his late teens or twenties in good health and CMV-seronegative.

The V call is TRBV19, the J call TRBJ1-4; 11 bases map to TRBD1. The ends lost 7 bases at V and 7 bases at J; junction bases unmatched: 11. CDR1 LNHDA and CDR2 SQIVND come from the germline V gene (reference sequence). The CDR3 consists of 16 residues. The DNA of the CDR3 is TGTGCCAGTATTAAGCTACCCGGGACAGGGGGTGAAAAACTGTTTTTT. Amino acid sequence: CASIKLPGTGGEKLFF.

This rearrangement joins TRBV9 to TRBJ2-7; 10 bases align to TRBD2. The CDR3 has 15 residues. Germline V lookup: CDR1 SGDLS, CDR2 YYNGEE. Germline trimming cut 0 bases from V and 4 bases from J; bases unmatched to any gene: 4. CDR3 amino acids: CASSVELAGPYEQYF. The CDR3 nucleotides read TGTGCCAGCAGCGTAGAACTAGCGGGACCATACGAGCAGTACTTC.

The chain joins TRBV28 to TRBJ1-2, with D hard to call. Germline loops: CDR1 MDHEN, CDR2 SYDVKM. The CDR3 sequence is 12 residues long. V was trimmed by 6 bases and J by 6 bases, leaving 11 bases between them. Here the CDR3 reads CASSPRRDGYTF. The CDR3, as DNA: TGTGCCAGCAGCCCGCGGAGAGATGGCTACACCTTC.

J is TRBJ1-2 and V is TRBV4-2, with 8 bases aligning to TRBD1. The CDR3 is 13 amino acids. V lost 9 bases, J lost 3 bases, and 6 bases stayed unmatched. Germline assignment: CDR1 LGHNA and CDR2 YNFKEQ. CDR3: CASTKTGDYGYTF. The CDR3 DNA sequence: TGTGCCAGTACCAAGACAGGGGACTATGGCTACACCTTC.

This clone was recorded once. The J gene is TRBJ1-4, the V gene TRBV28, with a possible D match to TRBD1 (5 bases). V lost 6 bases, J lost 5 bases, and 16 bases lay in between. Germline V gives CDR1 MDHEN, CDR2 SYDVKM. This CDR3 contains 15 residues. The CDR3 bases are TGTGCCAGCAGAGATAAAGGGGCAGGGAATGAAAAACTGTTTTTT. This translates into CASRDKGAGNEKLFF.

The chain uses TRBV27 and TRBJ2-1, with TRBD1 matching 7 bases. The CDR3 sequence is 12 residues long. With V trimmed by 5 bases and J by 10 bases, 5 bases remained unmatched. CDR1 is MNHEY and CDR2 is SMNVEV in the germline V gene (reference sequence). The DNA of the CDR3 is TGTGCCAGCAGTACAGGGGTGAGGGAGCAGTTCTTC. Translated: CASSTGVREQFF.

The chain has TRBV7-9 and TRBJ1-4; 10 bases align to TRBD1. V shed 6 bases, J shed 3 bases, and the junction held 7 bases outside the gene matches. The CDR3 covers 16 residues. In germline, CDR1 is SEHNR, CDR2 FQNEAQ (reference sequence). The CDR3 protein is CASSPTGGAPNEKLFF. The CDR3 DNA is TGTGCCAGCAGTCCGACAGGGGGCGCACCTAATGAAAAACTGTTTTTT.

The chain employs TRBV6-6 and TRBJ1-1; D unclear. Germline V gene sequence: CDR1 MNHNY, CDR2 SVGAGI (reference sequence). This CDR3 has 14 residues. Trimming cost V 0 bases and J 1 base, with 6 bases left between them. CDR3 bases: TGTGCCAGCAGTTACTCGAGGGAGAACACTGAAGCTTTCTTT. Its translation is CASSYSRENTEAFF.

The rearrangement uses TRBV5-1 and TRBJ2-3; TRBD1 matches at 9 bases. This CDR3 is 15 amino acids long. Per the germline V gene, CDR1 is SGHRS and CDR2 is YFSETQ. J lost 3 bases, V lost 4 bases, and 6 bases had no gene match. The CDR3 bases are TGCGCCAGCAGCCCTCCGGGACAGGGAACAGATACGCAGTATTTT. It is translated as CASSPPGQGTDTQYF.

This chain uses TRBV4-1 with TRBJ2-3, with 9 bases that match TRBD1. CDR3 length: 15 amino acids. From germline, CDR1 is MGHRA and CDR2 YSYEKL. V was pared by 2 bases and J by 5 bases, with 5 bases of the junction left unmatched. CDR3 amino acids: CASSQPRQGVDTQYF. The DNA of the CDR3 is TGCGCCAGCAGCCAACCACGACAGGGGGTAGATACGCAGTATTTT.